The clone carrying this T cell receptor beta chain was counted many times. The antigen is undetermined. The record originates from a study of T cells in Graves' hyperthyroidism and ophthalmopathy. TCR beta CDR3 regions were amplified from RNA. HTBI primers drove first-round RT-PCR of the TCR CDR3. TCRdb itself ran the multiplex PCR reads through MiXCR, one entry per CDR3 protein. Of about 400,000 distinct CDR3 sequences listed, more than 12% are singletons. V lost 7 bases and J 4 bases, leaving 12 bases between the germline ends. CDR3 length equals 13 residues. CDR1 and CDR2 from the germline V gene are SNHLY and FYNNEI. Study results and caveats: Most clonotypes that expanded in the thyroid above 0.001 also showed up in blood.

The chain uses TRBV2 and TRBJ2-3, with unresolved D. Sequencing used blood. The TCR sequence derives from a woman aged 30 to 39 with Graves' ophthalmopathy. The CDR3 reads CASNRQYSDTQYF. CDR3 nucleotide sequence: TGTGCCAGCAATAGGCAGTACTCAGATACGCAGTATTTT.